This T cell receptor (beta chain) was sequenced during a study of T-cell reconstitution after alpha-beta-depleted transplantation in children. Study-level results: Reportedly, roughly two months post-transplant, alpha-beta T cells arose from several hundred expanded graft clones. At one year after transplant, newly produced T cells mostly accounted for T-cell counts and diversity.

The authors prepared the TCRbeta library with unique molecular identifiers. One entry per CDR3 protein results from TCRdb running MiXCR on the PCR reads. The table shows some 310,000 distinct CDR3 sequences, with around 20% occurring only once. This CDR3 has 14 amino acids. V shed 8 bases and J 2 bases; nucleotides not matched to a gene: 4. Germline CDR1 reads SGHRS; CDR2 reads YFSETQ. Regarding this clonotype: As yet, its antigen is unknown.

The chain is built from TRBV5-1 and TRBJ2-1; 10 nucleotides agree with TRBD2. This clonotype was sampled from a male patient younger than 18 who had a stem cell transplant for acute lymphoblastic leukemia, so the T cells may come from the graft donor. The starting material was PBMCs, mostly from graft donor cells, obtained 180 days after TCRalphabeta/CD19-depleted stem cell transplant. The CDR3 DNA sequence: TGCGCCAGTCAAAGCGGGAGGGCCTACAATGAGCAGTTCTTC. Translating it yields CASQSGRAYNEQFF.